This record covers a single T cell receptor beta chain. Its antigen is not known. Possible read error: a much larger clone is one base away. Other DNA sequences within the sample encode an identical CDR3. The study ran the assay at deep level. Sequencing was performed with immunoSEQ multiplex PCR; in TCRdb, only in-frame clones are kept and a portion is missing. Here the sample spans about 1 million clones, about 75% being singletons. CDR3 length equals 15 residues. Germline CDR1 is GTSNPN and CDR2 is SVGIG (reference sequence). These data belong to a study of shared clonotypes between healthy human individuals. General observations from the study: Estimated richness was generally greater in naive than memory subsets.

Sequencing was done on a sample of memory CD4+ T cells sorted from blood. Subset in this sample: CD45RA-negative fraction. This clonotype originated in a man aged 18 to 35 in good health. The rearrangement joins TRBV30 to TRBJ1-2; 9 bases match TRBD1. The CDR3 loop reads CAWRKSATGGYGYTF. CDR3 in DNA: TGTGCTTGGAGGAAGAGCGCGACAGGGGGCTATGGCTACACCTTC.